This T cell receptor (beta chain) was recorded in a study of beta chain features in type 1 diabetes. This CDR3 is built from 16 residues. Germline V CDR1 and CDR2: MDHEN, SYDVKM. V lost 2 bases and J lost 4, with 12 bases in between. This clone was recorded a few times. Its specificity is not known. Using CD45RO/CCR7/CD25/CD127/CD95/CD27, CD4+ naive, central memory, regulatory and stem cell-like memory cells were sorted. Isolated RNA was reverse transcribed in full, so expressed TCRB transcripts were sequenced. Profiling relied on immunoSEQ multiplex PCR, and the TCRdb table lists in-frame clones only, not all of them. The data hold a few hundred thousand clones, with 10% to 15% observed a single time. General study findings and limits: Significant though moderate, a shortening of TCRB CDR3s appeared in all four CD4+ subsets of Type 1 diabetes patients. Fewer insertions but more deletions were seen at VDJ junctions in type 1 diabetes patients. Using cDNA template may skew counts toward highly expressing activated cells.

This rearrangement joins TRBV28 to TRBJ2-6; D may be TRBD1 (5 bases). The source is a woman younger than 30 with type 1 diabetes. The sequencing input was naive CD4+ T cells from blood. The CDR3 coding sequence is TGTGCCAGCAGTTTAGGGGCCCTGGGAGGGGCCAACGTCCTGACTTTC. Translating gives CASSLGALGGANVLTF.